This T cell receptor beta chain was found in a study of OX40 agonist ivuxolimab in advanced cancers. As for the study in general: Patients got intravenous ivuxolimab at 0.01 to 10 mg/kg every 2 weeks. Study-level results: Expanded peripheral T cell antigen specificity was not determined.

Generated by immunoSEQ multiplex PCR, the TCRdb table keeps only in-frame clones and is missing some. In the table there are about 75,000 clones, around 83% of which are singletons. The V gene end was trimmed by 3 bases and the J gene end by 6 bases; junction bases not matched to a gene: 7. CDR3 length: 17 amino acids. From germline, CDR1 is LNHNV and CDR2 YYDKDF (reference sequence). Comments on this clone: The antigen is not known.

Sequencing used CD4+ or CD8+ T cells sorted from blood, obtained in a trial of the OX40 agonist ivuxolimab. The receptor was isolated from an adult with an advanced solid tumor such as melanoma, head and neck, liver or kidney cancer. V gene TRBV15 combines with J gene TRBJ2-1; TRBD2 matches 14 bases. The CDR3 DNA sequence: TGTGCCACCAGCAGTGGACGAGGGACTAGCGGGGGCAATGAGCAGTTCTTC. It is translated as CATSSGRGTSGGNEQFF.